The 21 T cell receptor beta chains reported below all come from one sample, sequenced in a study of cytomegalovirus exposure and HLA in healthy donors. Only in-frame clones appear in the TCRdb table, and some are missing; sequencing was by immunoSEQ multiplex PCR. Among roughly 76,000 clones listed, about 93% were seen once. Sequenced material: PBMCs. The receptors stem from a man younger than 35 in good health and CMV-seropositive.

The chain employs TRBV12-5 and TRBJ1-1; possible D gene TRBD1, 5 bases. The CDR3 has 13 amino acids. Per the germline V gene, CDR1 is LGHNT and CDR2 is FRNRAP. Deletions cut 7 bases from V and 4 bases from J, with 13 bases between. CDR3 amino acids: CASASQGITEAFF. CDR3 bases: TGTGCTAGTGCTTCCCAGGGAATCACTGAAGCTTTCTTT.

This chain uses TRBV7-8 with TRBJ2-1; TRBD2 matches at 8 bases. The germline CDR1 and CDR2 sequences are SGHVS and FQNEAQ. This CDR3 is 20 amino acids long. The V and J ends lost 4 bases and 4 bases, in that order; junction bases with no gene match: 21. Here the CDR3 reads CASSSPGLGSSGSMYNEQFF. Here the CDR3 DNA reads TGTGCCAGCAGCTCACCGGGACTAGGATCCTCCGGATCAATGTACAATGAGCAGTTCTTC.

The chain couples TRBV28 to TRBJ2-1; 8 nucleotides match TRBD1. V was pared by 6 bases and J by 3 bases, with 4 bases of the junction left unmatched. Germline CDR1 MDHEN, CDR2 SYDVKM. This CDR3 has 14 amino acids. CDR3 DNA: TGTGCCAGCAGAAAAGACAGGGGCTACAATGAGCAGTTCTTC. Translating gives CASRKDRGYNEQFF. The full variable domain, completed using reference TRBV28 and TRBJ2-1, is DVKVTQSSRYLVKRTGEKVFLECVQDMDHENMFWYRQDPGLGLRLIYFSYDVKMKEKGDIPEGYSVSREKKERFSLILESASTNQTSMYLCASRKDRGYNEQFFGPGTRLTVL.

Written as DNA, the CDR3 is TGTGCCAGCAGTTTACAGGGGGAGGACTATGGCTACACCTTC. It encodes CASSLQGEDYGYTF. This chain joins TRBV6-6 and TRBJ1-2; 8 bases align to TRBD1. The CDR3 extends over 14 amino acids. The V and J ends lost 4 bases and 3 bases, in that order; junction bases with no gene match: 4. CDR1 and CDR2 (germline): MNHNY, SVGAGI (reference sequence).

CDR3 DNA sequence: TGTGCCAGCAGCGAAGCGGGAGGAGGCAATGAGCAGTTCTTC. Translating gives CASSEAGGGNEQFF. This rearrangement joins TRBV9 to TRBJ2-1, with TRBD2 matching 9 bases. V dropped 3 bases and J dropped 6; count of bases not matched to a gene: 4. The CDR3 length is 14 residues. Germline CDR1 is SGDLS and CDR2 is YYNGEE.

This clone was detected only once. The V gene is TRBV5-1, the J gene TRBJ2-5; 9 bases line up with TRBD2. The V segment lost 5 bases and the J segment 3 bases; nucleotides outside the gene matches: 5. The CDR3 length is 14 residues. Per germline, CDR1 SGHRS and CDR2 YFSETQ. CDR3 sequence: CASRFSGSEETQYF. The CDR3 nucleotides read TGCGCCAGCAGATTTAGCGGGAGCGAAGAGACCCAGTACTTC.

The CDR3 nucleotides are TGTGCCAGCAGCTTTGCGTGGTCGGCCGTAGGAGGTAACCGCACAGATACGCAGTATTTT. Protein sequence: CASSFAWSAVGGNRTDTQYF. This chain joins TRBV11-3 and TRBJ2-3, with D possibly matching TRBD2 (5 bases). The CDR3 sequence is 20 residues long. Germline V gene sequence: CDR1 SGHNT, CDR2 YENEEA. The germline V and J ends were trimmed by 3 bases and 1 base, with 26 bases remaining between them.

The chain is built from TRBV2 and TRBJ1-2; the match to TRBD1 covers 9 bases. V lost 5 bases and J lost 4; bases outside the gene matches: 5. Looked up from germline, CDR1 is SNHLY and CDR2 is FYNNEI. This CDR3 spans 14 amino acids. CDR3 nucleotides: TGTGCCAGCAGTACCGGGACAGGGCCCTATGGCTACACCTTC. It encodes CASSTGTGPYGYTF.

J is TRBJ2-1 and V is TRBV19; D may be TRBD2 (5 bases). The CDR3 length is 14 residues. The V gene's germline CDR1 is LNHDA and CDR2 SQIVND (reference sequence). V shed 7 bases and J shed 2 bases, with 12 bases lying between them. The DNA of the CDR3 is TGTGCCAGTACCCCCCGGGGAGCCTACAATGAGCAGTTCTTC. It is translated as CASTPRGAYNEQFF.

The chain employs TRBV27 and TRBJ1-2; D gene ambiguous. Germline assignment: CDR1 MNHEY and CDR2 SMNVEV (reference sequence). Trimming left V 1 base short and J 4 bases short, with 7 bases between. CDR3 length: 13 residues. DNA of the CDR3: TGTGCCAGCAGTTTATGGTCGGGCTATGGCTACACCTTC. Translated, it gives CASSLWSGYGYTF.

The chain couples TRBV28 to TRBJ2-5; 9 bases are a match to TRBD2. The length of the CDR3 is 15 residues. V lost 3 bases and J lost 5; bases outside the gene matches: 7. The V gene's germline CDR1 is MDHEN and CDR2 SYDVKM. The CDR3, as DNA: TGTGCCAGCAGTTTGAGCGGGAGGTCAGTGGAGACCCAGTACTTC. Translated: CASSLSGRSVETQYF.

CDR3 loop: CAWSPMGLAGGPNTGELFF. The DNA for the CDR3 is TGTGCCTGGAGTCCAATGGGACTAGCGGGAGGCCCGAACACCGGGGAGCTGTTTTTT. J is TRBJ2-2 and V is TRBV30; 15 bases fit TRBD2. CDR1 GTSNPN and CDR2 SVGIG come from the germline V gene (reference sequence). V dropped 2 bases and J dropped 0; count of bases not matched to a gene: 7. This CDR3 spans 19 amino acids.

The chain has TRBV19 and TRBJ1-5; the match to TRBD1 covers 8 bases. The CDR3 is 15 amino acids. Germline V gene sequence: CDR1 LNHDA, CDR2 SQIVND (reference sequence). The J segment lost 1 base and the V segment lost 4 bases, leaving 3 bases of the junction unmatched. This chain's CDR3 is CASSTDRASNQPQHF. CDR3 bases: TGTGCCAGTAGTACGGACAGGGCAAGCAATCAGCCCCAGCATTTT. The entire variable domain, with the rest obtained from reference TRBV19 and TRBJ1-5, is as follows: DGGITQSPKYLFRKEGQNVTLSCEQNLNHDAMYWYRQDPGQGLRLIYYSQIVNDFQKGDIAEGYSVSREKKESFPLTVTSAQKNPTAFYLCASSTDRASNQPQHFGDGTRLSIL.

This sequence joins TRBV19 and TRBJ1-5; D remains unclear. The CDR3 extends over 15 amino acids. V was pared by 1 base and J by 0 bases, with 7 bases between. In germline, CDR1 is LNHDA, CDR2 SQIVND (reference sequence). CDR3 loop: CASSIGRLSNQPQHF. The CDR3, as DNA: TGTGCCAGTAGTATAGGCAGGCTTAGCAATCAGCCCCAGCATTTT. The whole variable domain, remainder taken from reference TRBV19 and TRBJ1-5, is DGGITQSPKYLFRKEGQNVTLSCEQNLNHDAMYWYRQDPGQGLRLIYYSQIVNDFQKGDIAEGYSVSREKKESFPLTVTSAQKNPTAFYLCASSIGRLSNQPQHFGDGTRLSIL.

J is TRBJ1-1 and V is TRBV10-3; tentative D call: TRBD1 (5 bases). Germline lookup yields CDR1 ENHRY and CDR2 SYGVKD. The length of the CDR3 is 15 residues. Trimming took off 0 bases at V and 1 base at J, with 9 bases between the two ends. The CDR3 sequence is CAISESRGSNTEAFF. The CDR3 bases are TGTGCCATCAGTGAGTCAAGGGGATCGAACACTGAAGCTTTCTTT.

To note about this clone: The junction departs from the called germline gene at one end, perhaps through a read error. Written as DNA, the CDR3 is TGTGCCAGCAGTTACTCGTGGGGGGTCCACGAGCAGTACTTC. It specifies CASSYSWGVHEQYF. The chain links TRBV6-4 to TRBJ2-7, with D possibly being TRBD2 (6 bases). Germline loops: CDR1 MRHNA, CDR2 SNTAGT. The CDR3 covers 14 residues.

The chain recombines TRBV4-2 with TRBJ1-1, with unresolved D. Germline values: CDR1 LGHNA, CDR2 YNFKEQ. The CDR3 consists of 16 residues. Trimming removed 1 base at V and 1 base at J, with 13 bases between. CDR3 amino acids: CASSQGFSRGNTEAFF. In DNA form, the CDR3 reads TGTGCCAGCAGCCAAGGATTTTCACGGGGGAACACTGAAGCTTTCTTT.

This chain joins TRBV28 and TRBJ2-3; 9 bases match TRBD1. The CDR3 spans 13 residues. Losses at the gene ends were 6 bases for V and 3 bases for J; bases not matched to a gene: 1. Germline V gene data show CDR1 as MDHEN and CDR2 as SYDVKM. The CDR3 DNA is TGTGCCAGCAGAGGACAGGGGACAGATACGCAGTATTTT. This translates into CASRGQGTDTQYF.

The chain uses TRBV30 and TRBJ2-7, with 10 bases aligning to TRBD2. CDR3 length: 13 residues. CDR1 and CDR2 (germline): GTSNPN, SVGIG (reference sequence). The J segment lost 7 bases and the V segment lost 5 bases, leaving 8 bases of the junction unmatched. CDR3 sequence: CAWAPGLAREQYF. The CDR3 bases are TGTGCCTGGGCTCCGGGACTAGCGCGTGAGCAGTACTTC.

The chain joins TRBV6-1 to TRBJ2-1; D uncertain. V was clipped by 2 bases and J by 4 bases, with 9 bases between them. The germline V gene has CDR1 MNHNS and CDR2 SASEGT. CDR3 size: 14 residues. This chain's CDR3 is CASSERIVYNEQFF. The CDR3 DNA is TGTGCCAGCAGTGAAAGAATAGTATACAATGAGCAGTTCTTC.

A single count supports this clone. The chain couples TRBV5-6 to TRBJ1-5; TRBD1 is a possible D gene (5 bases). The length of the CDR3 is 15 residues. The germline CDR1 and CDR2 sequences are SGHDT and YYEEEE. Trimming cost V 0 bases and J 2 bases, with 9 bases left between them. Here the CDR3 DNA reads TGTGCCAGCAGCTTGGGCCCACAGGGCAATCAGCCCCAGCATTTT. Protein product: CASSLGPQGNQPQHF.